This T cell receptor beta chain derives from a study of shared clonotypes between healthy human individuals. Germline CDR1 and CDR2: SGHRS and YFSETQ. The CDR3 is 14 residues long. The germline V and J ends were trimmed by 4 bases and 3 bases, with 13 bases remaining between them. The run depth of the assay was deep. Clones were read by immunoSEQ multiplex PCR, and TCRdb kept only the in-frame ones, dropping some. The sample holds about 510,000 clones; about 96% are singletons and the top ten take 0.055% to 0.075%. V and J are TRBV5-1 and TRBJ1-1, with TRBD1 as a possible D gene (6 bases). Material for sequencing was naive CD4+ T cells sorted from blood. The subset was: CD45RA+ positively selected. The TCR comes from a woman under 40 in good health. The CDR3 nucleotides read TGCGCCAGCAGCCCTCGAAGGGGGGACACTGAAGCTTTCTTT. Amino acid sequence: CASSPRRGDTEAFF.